This entry concerns a single T cell receptor (beta chain). Its antigen is still unknown. The junction and the germline gene differ at one end; a read error may be behind it. This entry belongs to a study of T cells in Graves' hyperthyroidism and ophthalmopathy. Study overall: Pretreatment peripheral blood was obtained at initial diagnosis. Overall study results and limits: Most thyroid clonotypes that were expanded above 0.001 also turned up in blood.

No progression to ophthalmopathy during 18 months of follow-up defined stable disease. These patients, aged 18 to 65, had recently diagnosed hyperthyroidism lasting under 2 months. Amplification of TCR beta CDR3 regions used RNA as the template. First-round RT-PCR with HTBI primers amplified the TCR CDR3 region. MiXCR, applied by TCRdb to the multiplex PCR reads, yields one record per CDR3 protein. Among about 290,000 distinct CDR3 sequences listed, around 16% were seen once. This CDR3 comprises 15 residues. Germline CDR1 reads MGHDK; CDR2 reads SYGVNS. V is TRBV25-1 and J is TRBJ2-3; D assignment may be TRBD1 or TRBD2 (5 bases each). The source material was blood. The receptor was derived from a man under 40 with Graves' hyperthyroidism. The CDR3 coding sequence is TGTGCCAGCAGTGAATTTGGGGGTTCCACAGATACGCGGTATTTT. This sequence encodes CASSEFGGSTDTRYF.